The entry that follows covers one T cell receptor (beta chain) sequence. The sample originates from a study of T-cell memory formation after mild COVID-19. Trimming shortened V by 4 bases and J by 3 bases, and 13 bases separated the two germline ends. The CDR3 is 14 residues long. The germline V gene encodes CDR1 SGDLS and CDR2 YYNGEE. Barcoded TCR alpha and TCR beta cDNA libraries with UMIs came from 5'RACE using constant-segment primers. Using its own MiXCR run on the 5' RACE reads, TCRdb lists one record per CDR3 protein. This sample has around 440,000 distinct CDR3 sequences; roughly 20% occur once, and the top ten carry roughly 12%.

Sequencing was carried out using PBMCs or a T cell subset sorted from them (not recorded which). The chain couples TRBV9 to TRBJ1-2; possible D gene TRBD1, 6 bases. This TCR was recovered from an adult woman who had mild COVID-19 (a few samples of this study predate the infection). Cell type and time point are not known. In DNA, the CDR3 is TGTGCCAGCAGCCTAGGGGGATTAGACTATGGCTACACCTTC. This sequence encodes CASSLGGLDYGYTF.